These T cell receptor beta chains were read from a single sample in a study of control samples from healthy donors and cancer patients. Repertoires were generated with immunoSEQ multiplex PCR, while TCRdb's copy carries only in-frame clones and drops some. Its table lists 150,000 to 200,000 clones. The sequencing input was blood. The receptors were sampled from a woman in her 30s in good health. CDR3s include the opening cysteine and the closing phenylalanine or tryptophan. The D gene is left open where the match is weak.

j_gene: TRBJ1-1; v_gene: TRBV7-9; d_gene: NA; CDR3aa: CASSPPLPDGAFF; CDR3nt: TGTGCCAGCAGCCCCCCACTACCCGACGGAGCTTTCTTT
j_gene: TRBJ1-3; v_gene: TRBV6-5; d_gene: NA; CDR3aa: CASTSVGGTIYF; CDR3nt: TGTGCCAGCACCTCTGTCGGAGGCACCATATATTTT
j_gene: TRBJ1-2; v_gene: TRBV2; d_gene: TRBD1; CDR3aa: CASSIAPGGANSGYTF; CDR3nt: TGTGCCAGCAGTATTGCACCAGGGGGCGCGAACAGTGGCTACACCTTC
j_gene: TRBJ1-1; v_gene: TRBV12-3/TRBV12-4; d_gene: NA; CDR3aa: CASRNTGNTEAFF; CDR3nt: TGTGCCAGCCGAAACACAGGGAACACTGAAGCTTTCTTT
j_gene: TRBJ1-4; v_gene: TRBV5-1; d_gene: TRBD1; CDR3aa: CASSPQGGFDEKLFF; CDR3nt: TGCGCCAGCAGCCCCCAGGGGGGGTTCGATGAAAAACTGTTTTTT
j_gene: TRBJ1-1; v_gene: TRBV3-1/TRBV3-2; d_gene: NA; CDR3aa: CASSQGGRSEAFF; CDR3nt: TGTGCCAGCAGCCAAGGGGGGAGGTCTGAAGCTTTCTTT
j_gene: TRBJ1-1; v_gene: TRBV6-5; d_gene: TRBD1; CDR3aa: CASSYKQGAATEAFF; CDR3nt: TGTGCCAGCAGTTACAAACAGGGGGCTGCCACTGAAGCTTTCTTT
j_gene: TRBJ2-1; v_gene: TRBV5-1; d_gene: TRBD2; CDR3aa: CASTQGVTSGNEQFF; CDR3nt: TGCGCCAGCACCCAGGGGGTGACTAGCGGGAATGAGCAGTTCTTC
j_gene: TRBJ1-5; v_gene: TRBV4-2; d_gene: NA; CDR3aa: CASSQDLGGQPQHF; CDR3nt: TGTGCCAGCAGCCAAGATTTAGGAGGACAGCCCCAGCATTTT
j_gene: TRBJ2-7; v_gene: TRBV2; d_gene: TRBD1; CDR3aa: CASSGTGYEQYF; CDR3nt: TGTGCCAGCAGCGGGACAGGGTACGAGCAGTACTTC
j_gene: TRBJ2-3; v_gene: TRBV1; d_gene: NA; CDR3aa: CTSSRAHTGTTSTDTQYF; CDR3nt: TGCACCAGCAGCCGGGCCCATACCGGGACTACTAGCACAGATACGCAGTATTTT
j_gene: TRBJ2-1; v_gene: TRBV3-1/TRBV3-2; d_gene: NA; CDR3aa: CASSQDLGSGVGEQFF; CDR3nt: TGTGCCAGCAGCCAAGATCTGGGAAGTGGGGTTGGTGAGCAGTTCTTC
j_gene: TRBJ1-4; v_gene: TRBV11-2; d_gene: NA; CDR3aa: CASSLQRNEKLFF; CDR3nt: TGTGCCAGCAGCTTACAGCGAAATGAAAAACTGTTTTTT
j_gene: TRBJ1-2; v_gene: TRBV4-1; d_gene: NA; CDR3aa: CASSPLPRYGYTF; CDR3nt: TGCGCCAGCAGCCCGCTGCCCCGCTATGGCTACACCTTC
j_gene: TRBJ1-1; v_gene: TRBV6-5; d_gene: NA; CDR3aa: CASRRNTEAFF; CDR3nt: TGTGCCAGCAGGCGGAACACTGAAGCTTTCTTT
j_gene: TRBJ1-2; v_gene: TRBV6-2/TRBV6-3; d_gene: NA; CDR3aa: CASSYSSVPTGRNGYTF; CDR3nt: TGTGCCAGCAGTTACTCGAGTGTTCCGACAGGCCGCAATGGCTACACCTTC
j_gene: TRBJ1-1; v_gene: TRBV4-3; d_gene: NA; CDR3aa: CASSQTVSYTEAFF; CDR3nt: TGCGCCAGCAGCCAAACTGTCTCTTACACTGAAGCTTTCTTT
j_gene: TRBJ2-3; v_gene: TRBV7-9; d_gene: NA; CDR3aa: CASSPRGWGTDTQYF; CDR3nt: TGTGCCAGCAGTCCAAGGGGGTGGGGGACAGATACGCAGTATTTT
j_gene: TRBJ2-1; v_gene: TRBV24-1; d_gene: TRBD1; CDR3aa: CATSDVSGTVYNEQFF; CDR3nt: TGTGCCACCAGTGATGTCTCCGGGACAGTCTACAATGAGCAGTTCTTC
j_gene: TRBJ2-3; v_gene: TRBV4-1; d_gene: TRBD2; CDR3aa: CASRGADTQYF; CDR3nt: TGCGCCAGCCGGGGGGCAGATACGCAGTATTTT
j_gene: TRBJ1-1; v_gene: TRBV7-3; d_gene: TRBD1; CDR3aa: CASSLGAGQGRAFF; CDR3nt: TGTGCCAGCAGCTTAGGGGCGGGACAGGGGAGGGCTTTCTTT
j_gene: TRBJ1-1; v_gene: TRBV28; d_gene: NA; CDR3aa: CASTPGGAPREAFF; CDR3nt: TGTGCCAGCACCCCCGGTGGCGCCCCACGGGAGGCTTTCTTT
j_gene: TRBJ2-2; v_gene: TRBV5-1; d_gene: TRBD1; CDR3aa: CASSEGQGGTGELFF; CDR3nt: TGCGCCAGCAGCGAGGGACAGGGAGGCACCGGGGAGCTGTTTTTT
j_gene: TRBJ1-1; v_gene: TRBV7-9; d_gene: NA; CDR3aa: CASSLSGSTEAFF; CDR3nt: TGTGCCAGCAGCTTATCCGGGAGCACTGAAGCTTTCTTT
j_gene: TRBJ2-7; v_gene: TRBV19; d_gene: NA; CDR3aa: CASRQTYEQYF; CDR3nt: TGTGCCAGTAGGCAGACCTACGAGCAGTACTTC
j_gene: TRBJ1-5; v_gene: TRBV19; d_gene: TRBD1; CDR3aa: CATEPLDRSNQPQHF; CDR3nt: TGTGCCACCGAACCTCTGGACAGGAGTAATCAGCCCCAGCATTTT
j_gene: TRBJ1-5; v_gene: TRBV6-5; d_gene: NA; CDR3aa: CASKGVTGEEQPQHF; CDR3nt: TGTGCCAGCAAGGGGGTGACGGGGGAAGAGCAGCCCCAGCATTTT
j_gene: TRBJ2-2; v_gene: TRBV7-2; d_gene: TRBD2; CDR3aa: CASSPTSRTGELFF; CDR3nt: TGTGCCAGCAGCCCGACTAGCAGGACCGGGGAGCTGTTTTTT
j_gene: TRBJ2-2; v_gene: TRBV6-5; d_gene: NA; CDR3aa: CASSLRQAGTGELFF; CDR3nt: TGTGCCAGCAGTTTAAGACAGGCCGGCACCGGGGAGCTGTTTTTT